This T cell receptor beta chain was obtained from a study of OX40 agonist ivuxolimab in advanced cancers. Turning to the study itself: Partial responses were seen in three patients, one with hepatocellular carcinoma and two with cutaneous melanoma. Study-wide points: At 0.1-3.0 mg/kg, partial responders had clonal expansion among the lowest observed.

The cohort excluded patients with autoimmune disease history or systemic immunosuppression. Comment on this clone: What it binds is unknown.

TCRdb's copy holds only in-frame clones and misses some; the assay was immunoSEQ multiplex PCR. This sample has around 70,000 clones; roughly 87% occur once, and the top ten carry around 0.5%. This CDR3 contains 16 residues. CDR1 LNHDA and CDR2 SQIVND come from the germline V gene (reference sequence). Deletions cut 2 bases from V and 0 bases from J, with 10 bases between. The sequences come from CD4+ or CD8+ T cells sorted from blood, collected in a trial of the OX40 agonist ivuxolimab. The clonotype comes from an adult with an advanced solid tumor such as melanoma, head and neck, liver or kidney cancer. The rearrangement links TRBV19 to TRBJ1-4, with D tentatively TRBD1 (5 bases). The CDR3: CASSITGGATNEKLFF. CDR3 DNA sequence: TGTGCCAGTAGTATAACCGGGGGGGCAACTAATGAAAAACTGTTTTTT.